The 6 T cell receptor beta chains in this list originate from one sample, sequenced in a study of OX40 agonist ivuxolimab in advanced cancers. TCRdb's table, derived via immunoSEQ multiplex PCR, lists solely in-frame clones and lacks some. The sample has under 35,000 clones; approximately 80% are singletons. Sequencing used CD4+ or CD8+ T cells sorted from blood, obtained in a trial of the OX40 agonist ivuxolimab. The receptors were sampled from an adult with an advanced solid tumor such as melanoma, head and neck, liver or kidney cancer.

The CDR3 is CASSPYSTGTLYEQYF. DNA of the CDR3: TGCGCCAGCAGCCCATACTCGACAGGGACGTTATACGAGCAGTACTTC. The chain employs TRBV5-1 and TRBJ2-7; 7 bases map to TRBD1. The length of the CDR3 is 16 residues. With V trimmed by 4 bases and J by 4 bases, 14 bases remained unmatched. Germline V gene lookup returns CDR1 SGHRS and CDR2 YFSETQ.

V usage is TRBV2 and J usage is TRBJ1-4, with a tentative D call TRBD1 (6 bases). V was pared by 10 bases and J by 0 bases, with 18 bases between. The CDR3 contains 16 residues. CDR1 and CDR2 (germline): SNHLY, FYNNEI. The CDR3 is CATRRGGIATNEKLFF. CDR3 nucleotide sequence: TGTGCCACCCGAAGGGGGGGCATCGCAACTAATGAAAAACTGTTTTTT.

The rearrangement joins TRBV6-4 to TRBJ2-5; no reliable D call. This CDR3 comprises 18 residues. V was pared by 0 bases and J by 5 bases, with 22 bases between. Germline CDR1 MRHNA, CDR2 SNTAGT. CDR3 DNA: TGTGCCAGCAGTGACTCGCTTAGGTCGTCGGGTAACCCGGAGACCCAGTACTTC. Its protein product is CASSDSLRSSGNPETQYF.

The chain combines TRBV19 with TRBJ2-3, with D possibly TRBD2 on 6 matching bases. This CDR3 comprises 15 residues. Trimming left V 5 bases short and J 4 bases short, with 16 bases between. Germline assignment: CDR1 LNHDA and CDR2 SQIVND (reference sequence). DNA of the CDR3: TGTGCCAGTAGTGGGGGGTGGAGGGACCCAGATACGCAGTATTTT. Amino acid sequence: CASSGGWRDPDTQYF. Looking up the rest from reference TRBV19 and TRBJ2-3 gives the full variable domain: DGGITQSPKYLFRKEGQNVTLSCEQNLNHDAMYWYRQDPGQGLRLIYYSQIVNDFQKGDIAEGYSVSREKKESFPLTVTSAQKNPTAFYLCASSGGWRDPDTQYFGPGTRLTVL.

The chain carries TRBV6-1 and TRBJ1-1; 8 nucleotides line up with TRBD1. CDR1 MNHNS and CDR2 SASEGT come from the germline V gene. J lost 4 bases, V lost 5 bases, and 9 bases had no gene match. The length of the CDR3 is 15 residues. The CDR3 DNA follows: TGTGCCAGCAGTCCCCCAGGCAGGGGGCCCACTGAAGCTTTCTTT. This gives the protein CASSPPGRGPTEAFF.

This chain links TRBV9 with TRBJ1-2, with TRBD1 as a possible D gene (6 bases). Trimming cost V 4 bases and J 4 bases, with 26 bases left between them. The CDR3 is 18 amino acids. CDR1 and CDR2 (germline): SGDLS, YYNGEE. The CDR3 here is CASSFPRVQGPKPYGYTF. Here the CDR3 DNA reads TGTGCCAGCAGCTTCCCCAGGGTACAGGGCCCAAAGCCCTATGGCTACACCTTC.